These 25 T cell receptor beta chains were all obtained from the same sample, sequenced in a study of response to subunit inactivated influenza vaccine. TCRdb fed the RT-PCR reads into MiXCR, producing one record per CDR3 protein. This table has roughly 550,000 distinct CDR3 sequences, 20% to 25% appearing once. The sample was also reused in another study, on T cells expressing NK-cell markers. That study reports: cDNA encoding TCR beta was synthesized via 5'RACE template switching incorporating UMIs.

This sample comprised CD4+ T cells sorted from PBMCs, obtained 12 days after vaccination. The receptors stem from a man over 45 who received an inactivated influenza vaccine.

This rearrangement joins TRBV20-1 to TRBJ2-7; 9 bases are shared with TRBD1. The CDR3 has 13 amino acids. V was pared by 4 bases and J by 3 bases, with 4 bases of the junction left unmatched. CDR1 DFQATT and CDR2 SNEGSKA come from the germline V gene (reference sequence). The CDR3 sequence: CSAKNRGLYEQYF. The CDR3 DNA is TGCAGTGCTAAAAACAGGGGGCTCTACGAGCAGTACTTC.

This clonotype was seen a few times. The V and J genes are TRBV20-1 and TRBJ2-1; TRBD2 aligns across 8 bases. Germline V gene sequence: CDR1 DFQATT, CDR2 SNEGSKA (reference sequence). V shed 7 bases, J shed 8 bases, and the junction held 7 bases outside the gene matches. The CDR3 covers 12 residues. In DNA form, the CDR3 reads TGCAGTGTTAGCGGGACCTCCTATGAGCAGTTCTTC. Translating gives CSVSGTSYEQFF.

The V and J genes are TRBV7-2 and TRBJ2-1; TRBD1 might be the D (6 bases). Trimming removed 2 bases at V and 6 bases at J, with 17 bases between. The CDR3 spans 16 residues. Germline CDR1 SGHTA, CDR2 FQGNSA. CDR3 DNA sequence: TGTGCCAGCAGCTTATATGGCAGAGGGGGTCTCAATGAGCAGTTCTTC. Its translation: CASSLYGRGGLNEQFF. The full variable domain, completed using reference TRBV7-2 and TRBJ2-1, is GAGVSQSPSNKVTEKGKDVELRCDPISGHTALYWYRQSLGQGLEFLIYFQGNSAPDKSGLPSDRFSAERTGGSVSTLTIQRTQQEDSAVYLCASSLYGRGGLNEQFFGPGTRLTVL.

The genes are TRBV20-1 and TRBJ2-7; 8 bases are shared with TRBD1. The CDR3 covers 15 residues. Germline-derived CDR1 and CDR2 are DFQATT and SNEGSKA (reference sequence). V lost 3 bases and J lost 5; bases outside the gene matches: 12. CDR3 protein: CSASGGDRLLDEQYF. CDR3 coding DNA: TGCAGTGCTAGTGGAGGGGACAGGTTACTTGACGAGCAGTACTTC.

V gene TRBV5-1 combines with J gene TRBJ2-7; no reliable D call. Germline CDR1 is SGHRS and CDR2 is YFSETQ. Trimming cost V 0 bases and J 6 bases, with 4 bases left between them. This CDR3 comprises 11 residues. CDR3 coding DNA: TGCGCCAGCAGCTTGGAATTCGAGCAGTACTTC. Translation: CASSLEFEQYF.

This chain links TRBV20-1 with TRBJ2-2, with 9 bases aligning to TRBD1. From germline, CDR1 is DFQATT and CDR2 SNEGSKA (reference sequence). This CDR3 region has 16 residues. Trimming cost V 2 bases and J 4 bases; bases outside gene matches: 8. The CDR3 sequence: CSARSGTGRGTGELFF. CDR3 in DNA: TGCAGTGCTAGATCGGGGACAGGGCGGGGCACCGGGGAGCTGTTTTTT.

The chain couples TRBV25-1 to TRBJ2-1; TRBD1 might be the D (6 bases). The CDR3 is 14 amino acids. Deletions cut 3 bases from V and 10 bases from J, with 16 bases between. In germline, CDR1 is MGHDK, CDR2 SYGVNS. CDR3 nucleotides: TGTGCCAGCAGTGATTCTACAGGGCCAGGGGAGCAGTTCTTC. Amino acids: CASSDSTGPGEQFF. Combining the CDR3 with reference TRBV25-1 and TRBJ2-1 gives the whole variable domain EADIYQTPRYLVIGTGKKITLECSQTMGHDKMYWYQQDPGMELHLIHYSYGVNSTEKGDLSSESTVSRIRTEHFPLTLESARPSHTSQYLCASSDSTGPGEQFFGPGTRLTVL.

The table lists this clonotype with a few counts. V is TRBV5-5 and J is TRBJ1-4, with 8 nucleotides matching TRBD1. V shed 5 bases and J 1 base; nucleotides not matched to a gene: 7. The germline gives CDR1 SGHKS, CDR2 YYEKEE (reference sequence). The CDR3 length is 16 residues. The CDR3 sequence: CASRWTGRRTNEKLFF. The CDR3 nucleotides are TGTGCCAGCAGGTGGACAGGGAGAAGAACTAATGAAAAACTGTTTTTT.

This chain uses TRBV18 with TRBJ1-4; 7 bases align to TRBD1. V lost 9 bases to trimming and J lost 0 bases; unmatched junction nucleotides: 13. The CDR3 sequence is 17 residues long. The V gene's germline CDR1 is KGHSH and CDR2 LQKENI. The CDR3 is CASSGQTVLATNEKLFF. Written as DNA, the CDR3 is TGTGCCAGTTCGGGACAGACCGTTCTTGCAACTAATGAAAAACTGTTTTTT.

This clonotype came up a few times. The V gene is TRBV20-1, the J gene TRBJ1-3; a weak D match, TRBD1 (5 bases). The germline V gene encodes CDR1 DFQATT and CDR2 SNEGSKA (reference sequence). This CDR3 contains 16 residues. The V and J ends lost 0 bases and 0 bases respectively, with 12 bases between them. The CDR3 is CSARDDRYSSGNTIYF. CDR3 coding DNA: TGCAGTGCTAGAGACGACAGATACAGCTCTGGAAACACCATATATTTT.

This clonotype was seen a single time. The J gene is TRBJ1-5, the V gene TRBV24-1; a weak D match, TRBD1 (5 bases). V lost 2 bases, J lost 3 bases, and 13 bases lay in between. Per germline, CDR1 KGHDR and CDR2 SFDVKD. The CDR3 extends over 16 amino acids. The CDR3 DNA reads TGTGCCACCAGTGATTCGGGACCAAATTTCAATCAGCCCCAGCATTTT. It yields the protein CATSDSGPNFNQPQHF.

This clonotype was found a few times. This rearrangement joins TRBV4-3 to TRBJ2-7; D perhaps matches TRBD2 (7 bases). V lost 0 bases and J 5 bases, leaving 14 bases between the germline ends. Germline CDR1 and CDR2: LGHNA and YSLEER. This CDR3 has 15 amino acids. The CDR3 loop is CASSQDDGGPDEQYF. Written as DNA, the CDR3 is TGCGCCAGCAGCCAAGATGACGGGGGGCCAGACGAGCAGTACTTC.

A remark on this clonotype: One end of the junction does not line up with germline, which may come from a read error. The CDR3 here is CASSSRALNAEAFF. In DNA, the CDR3 is TGTGCCAGCAGCTCAAGGGCCTTGAACGCTGAAGCTTTCTTT. This chain connects TRBV7-9 to TRBJ1-1; D not resolved. CDR1 and CDR2 (germline): SEHNR, FQNEAQ (reference sequence). The CDR3 has 14 amino acids. Filled out from reference TRBV7-9 and TRBJ1-1, the complete variable domain reads DTGVSQNPRHKITKRGQNVTFRCDPISEHNRLYWYRQTLGQGPEFLTYFQNEAQLEKSRLLSDRFSAERPKGSFSTLEIQRTEQGDSAMYLCASSSRALNAEAFFGQGTRLTVV.

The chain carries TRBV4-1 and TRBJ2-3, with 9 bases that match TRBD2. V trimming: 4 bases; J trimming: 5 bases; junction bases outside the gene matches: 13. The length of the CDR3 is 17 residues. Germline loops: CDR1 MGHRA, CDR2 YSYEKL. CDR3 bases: TGCGCCAGCAGCCCCTACCCCTCTAGTAGCGGGGGAGATACGCAGTATTTT. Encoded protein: CASSPYPSSSGGDTQYF.

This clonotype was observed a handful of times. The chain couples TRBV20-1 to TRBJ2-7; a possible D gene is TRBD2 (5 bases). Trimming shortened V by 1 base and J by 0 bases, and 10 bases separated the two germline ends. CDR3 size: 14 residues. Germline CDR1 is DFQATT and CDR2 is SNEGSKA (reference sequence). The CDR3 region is CSARGLGSSYEQYF. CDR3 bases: TGCAGTGCTAGAGGGCTAGGGAGCTCCTACGAGCAGTACTTC.

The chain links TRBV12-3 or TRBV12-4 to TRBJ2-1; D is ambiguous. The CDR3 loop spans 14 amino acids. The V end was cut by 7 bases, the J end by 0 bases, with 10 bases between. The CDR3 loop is CASILGDSYNEQFF. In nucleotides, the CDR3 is TGTGCCAGCATCTTAGGCGACTCCTACAATGAGCAGTTCTTC.

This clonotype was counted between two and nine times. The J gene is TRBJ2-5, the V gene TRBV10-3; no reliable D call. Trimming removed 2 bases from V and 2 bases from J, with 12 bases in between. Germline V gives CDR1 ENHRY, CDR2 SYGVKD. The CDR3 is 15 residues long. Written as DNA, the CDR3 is TGTGCCATCAGTGAGGTAGGACGGCTTCAAGAGACCCAGTACTTC. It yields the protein CAISEVGRLQETQYF.

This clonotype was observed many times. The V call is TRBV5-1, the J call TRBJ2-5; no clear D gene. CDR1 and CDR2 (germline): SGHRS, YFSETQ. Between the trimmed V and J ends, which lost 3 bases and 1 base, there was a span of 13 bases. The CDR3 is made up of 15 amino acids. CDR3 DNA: TGCGCCAGCAGCTGGAGACTCGGAACCCAAGAGACCCAGTACTTC. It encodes CASSWRLGTQETQYF. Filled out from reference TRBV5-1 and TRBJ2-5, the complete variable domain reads KAGVTQTPRYLIKTRGQQVTLSCSPISGHRSVSWYQQTPGQGLQFLFEYFSETQRNKGNFPGRFSGRQFSNSRSEMNVSTLELGDSALYLCASSWRLGTQETQYFGPGTRLLVL.

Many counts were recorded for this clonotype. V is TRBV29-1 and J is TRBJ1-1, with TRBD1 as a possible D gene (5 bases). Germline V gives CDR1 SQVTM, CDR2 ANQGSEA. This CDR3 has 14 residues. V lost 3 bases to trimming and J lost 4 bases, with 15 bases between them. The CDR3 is CSVDWGLEATEAFF. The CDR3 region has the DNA TGCAGCGTTGATTGGGGCCTCGAGGCCACTGAAGCTTTCTTT.

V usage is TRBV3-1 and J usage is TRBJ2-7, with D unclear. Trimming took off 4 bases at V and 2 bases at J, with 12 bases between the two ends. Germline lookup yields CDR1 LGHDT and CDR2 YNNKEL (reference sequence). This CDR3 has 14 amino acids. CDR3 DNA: TGTGCCAGCAGCCCCGGACCGGCTACCTACGAGCAGTACTTC. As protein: CASSPGPATYEQYF.

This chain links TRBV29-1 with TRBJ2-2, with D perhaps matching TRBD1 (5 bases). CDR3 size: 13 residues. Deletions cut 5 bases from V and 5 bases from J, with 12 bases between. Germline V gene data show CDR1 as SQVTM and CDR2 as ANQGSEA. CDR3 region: CSVQPTATGELFF. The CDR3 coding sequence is TGCAGCGTTCAACCGACAGCGACCGGGGAGCTGTTTTTT.

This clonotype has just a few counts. This chain's CDR3 is CASSAYHSYNEQFF. The CDR3 DNA reads as TGTGCCAGCAGCGCTTACCACTCCTACAATGAGCAGTTCTTC. This chain uses TRBV11-3 with TRBJ2-1; D remains unclear. The CDR3 is 14 amino acids. V dropped 5 bases and J dropped 0 bases, with 8 bases sitting between them. CDR1 SGHNT and CDR2 YENEEA come from the germline V gene.

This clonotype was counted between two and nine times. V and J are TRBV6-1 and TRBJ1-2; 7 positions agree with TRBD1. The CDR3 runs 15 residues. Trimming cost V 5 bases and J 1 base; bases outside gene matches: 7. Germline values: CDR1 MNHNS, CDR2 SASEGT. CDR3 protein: CASSKTGTSNYGYTF. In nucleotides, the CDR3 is TGTGCCAGCAGTAAGACAGGGACGAGTAACTATGGCTACACCTTC.

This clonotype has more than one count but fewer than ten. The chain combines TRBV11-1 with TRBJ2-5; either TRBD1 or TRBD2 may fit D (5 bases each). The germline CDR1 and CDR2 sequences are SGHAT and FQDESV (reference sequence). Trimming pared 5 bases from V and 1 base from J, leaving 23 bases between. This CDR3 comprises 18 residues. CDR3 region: CASSPRGRRLLTQETQYF. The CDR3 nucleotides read TGTGCCAGCAGCCCAAGGGGCAGGAGGCTCCTTACCCAAGAGACCCAGTACTTC.

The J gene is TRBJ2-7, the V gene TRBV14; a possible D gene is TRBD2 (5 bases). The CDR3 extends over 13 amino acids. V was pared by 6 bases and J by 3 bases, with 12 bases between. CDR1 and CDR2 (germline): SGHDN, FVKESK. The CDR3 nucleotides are TGTGCCAGCAGTTGGACCCGGGGCTACGAGCAGTACTTC. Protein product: CASSWTRGYEQYF.